The T cell receptor (beta chain) under discussion was sequenced for a study of blood T cell repertoires in COVID-19. The data were produced by immunoSEQ multiplex PCR, yet TCRdb's version contains in-frame clones alone and is incomplete. The table shows more than 200,000 clones, with 85% to 90% occurring only once. CDR3 length equals 14 residues. Losses at the gene ends were 3 bases for V and 8 bases for J; bases not matched to a gene: 6. Germline CDR1 LGHDT, CDR2 YNNKEL (reference sequence). Individuals aged roughly 18 to 95 years were recruited from around 22 US areas. Cohorts were based on clinical histories the participants reported.

The specimen sequenced was PBMCs or T cells enriched from blood (not recorded which). This clonotype originated in a man between 40 and 49 years old who had recovered from COVID-19. This rearrangement joins TRBV3-1 (or the pseudogene TRBV3-2) to TRBJ2-1, with TRBD2 identical over 8 bases. CDR3 region: CASSQIGLAHEQFF. The CDR3 nucleotides are TGTGCCAGCAGCCAGATCGGACTAGCCCATGAGCAGTTCTTC.